These 7 T cell receptor beta chains were all obtained from the same sample, sequenced in a study of tumor and adjacent non-tumor tissue in lung cancer. The library came from three nested PCR rounds adapted from ARM-PCR protocols. TCRdb reprocessed the multiplex PCR reads via MiXCR and lists one record per CDR3 protein. The table lists more than 85,000 distinct CDR3 sequences, about 60% of them singletons, with roughly 19% in the top ten. The template was RNA from unsorted bulk tissue. This non-tumor lung sample came from over 3 cm beyond the tumor edge. Sequencing was carried out using distant non-tumor lung tissue. Receptors were obtained from a young man with non-small cell lung cancer.

The chain links TRBV7-9 to TRBJ2-1; 7 nucleotides agree with TRBD1. The CDR3 is made up of 14 amino acids. The germline gives CDR1 SEHNR, CDR2 FQNEAQ (reference sequence). J gave up 5 bases and V 5 bases, and 6 bases lay outside the gene matches. The CDR3 loop reads CASSTGVANNEQFF. The CDR3 bases are TGTGCCAGCAGCACAGGGGTGGCAAACAATGAGCAGTTCTTC.

Note on this clonotype: A clone one base away is much larger, so this may be a read error. The chain employs TRBV12-3 or TRBV12-4 and TRBJ1-2; 8 bases agree with TRBD1. This CDR3 is built from 17 residues. In DNA, the CDR3 is TGTGTCGGCAGTGATCTACATGGACAGGGACTAGTTTATGGCTACACCTTC. Its protein is CVGSDLHGQGLVYGYTF.

About this clonotype: One base away lies a much larger clone, so this may be a sequencing read error. The chain has TRBV20-1 and TRBJ2-5; TRBD2 matches 14 bases. Looked up from germline, CDR1 is DFQATT and CDR2 is SNEGSKA (reference sequence). The CDR3 is made up of 14 amino acids. For the CDR3, the DNA is TGCAGTGCTAGTGGGGGACTAGCGGGAGCAACCCGGTACTTC. It yields the protein CSASGGLAGATRYF.

This clonotype showed up just once. A read error is likely, as this CDR3 ends without the conserved phenylalanine or tryptophan. Because the CDR3's place on the DNA is in doubt, the DNA is left out and the CDR3 is given as listed by TCRdb. The V gene is TRBV11-2, the J gene TRBJ2-7; TRBD1 was called by the table and not checked on the DNA. Looked up from germline, CDR1 is SGHAT and CDR2 is FQNNGV. With termini counted, the CDR3 has 13 amino acids. Here the CDR3 reads CASSWVGAYEQHS.

The chain links TRBV5-4 to TRBJ2-1, with D possibly called TRBD1 or TRBD2 (6 bases each). This CDR3 is built from 14 residues. Trimming cost V 0 bases and J 9 bases, with 13 bases left between them. Germline V gene lookup returns CDR1 SGHNT and CDR2 YYREEE (reference sequence). This CDR3 reads CASSLEGWGAEQFF. Here the CDR3 DNA reads TGTGCCAGCAGCTTGGAGGGATGGGGGGCTGAGCAGTTCTTC. Full variable domain (remainder filled in from reference TRBV5-4 and TRBJ2-1): ETGVTQSPTHLIKTRGQQVTLRCSSQSGHNTVSWYQQALGQGPQFIFQYYREEENGRGNFPPRFSGLQFPNYSSELNVNALELDDSALYLCASSLEGWGAEQFFGPGTRLTVL.

This clonotype came up once. The junction does not match germline at one end; this may be a read error. The chain employs TRBV11-2 and TRBJ2-1; perhaps TRBD1 as D (5 bases). Germline assignment: CDR1 SGHAT and CDR2 FQNNGV. This CDR3 spans 12 amino acids. CDR3 amino acids: CTSSLVQGEQFF. The CDR3 coding sequence is TGTACCAGCAGCTTAGTTCAGGGCGAGCAGTTCTTC.

On this clonotype: A single base separates this from a much larger clone, so it may be a read error. The rearrangement joins TRBV10-3 to TRBJ2-6, with TRBD1 matching over 7 bases. The CDR3 has 17 amino acids. Germline V gives CDR1 ENHRY, CDR2 SYGVKD. Here the CDR3 DNA reads TGTACCATCAGGGATCACAGGGGTAGCTCTGGGGCCAACGTCCTGACTTTC. Encoded protein: CTIRDHRGSSGANVLTF.